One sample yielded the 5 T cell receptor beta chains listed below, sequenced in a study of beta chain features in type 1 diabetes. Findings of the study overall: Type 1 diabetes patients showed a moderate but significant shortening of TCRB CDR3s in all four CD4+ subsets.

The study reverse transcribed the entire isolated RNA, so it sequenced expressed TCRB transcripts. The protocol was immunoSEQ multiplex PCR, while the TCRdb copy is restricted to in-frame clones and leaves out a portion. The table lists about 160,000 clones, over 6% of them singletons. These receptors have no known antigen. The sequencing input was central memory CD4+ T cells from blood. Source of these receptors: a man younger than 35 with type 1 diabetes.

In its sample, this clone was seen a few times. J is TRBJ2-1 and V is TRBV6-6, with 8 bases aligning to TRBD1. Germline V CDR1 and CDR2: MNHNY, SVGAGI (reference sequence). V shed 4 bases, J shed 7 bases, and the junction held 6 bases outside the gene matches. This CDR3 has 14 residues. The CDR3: CASSLRTGKNEQFF. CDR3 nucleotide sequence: TGTGCCAGCAGTTTGAGGACAGGGAAAAATGAGCAGTTCTTC.

The CDR3: CASSASGTVSRAYF. The CDR3 bases are TGTGCCAGCAGCGCTTCCGGGACAGTCTCTAGGGCGTACTTC. The rearrangement links TRBV11-2 to TRBJ2-5; TRBD1 matches at 7 bases. The CDR3 spans 14 residues. V gave up 5 bases and J gave up 13 bases; unmatched junction bases: 16. Germline V gene sequence: CDR1 SGHAT, CDR2 FQNNGV.

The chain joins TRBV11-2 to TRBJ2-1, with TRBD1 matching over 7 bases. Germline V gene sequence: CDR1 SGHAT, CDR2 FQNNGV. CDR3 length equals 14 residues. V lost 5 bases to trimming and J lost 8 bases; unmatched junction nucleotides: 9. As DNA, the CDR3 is TGTGCCAGCAGCAACCGGGCCCAGGGGGATGAGCAGTTCTTC. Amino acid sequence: CASSNRAQGDEQFF.

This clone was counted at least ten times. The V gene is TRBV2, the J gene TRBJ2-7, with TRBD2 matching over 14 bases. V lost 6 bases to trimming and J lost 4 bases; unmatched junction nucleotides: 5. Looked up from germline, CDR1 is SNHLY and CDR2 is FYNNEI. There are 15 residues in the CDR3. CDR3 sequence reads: CASSPGLAGGYEQYF. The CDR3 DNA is TGTGCCAGCAGCCCCGGACTAGCGGGGGGTTACGAGCAGTACTTC.

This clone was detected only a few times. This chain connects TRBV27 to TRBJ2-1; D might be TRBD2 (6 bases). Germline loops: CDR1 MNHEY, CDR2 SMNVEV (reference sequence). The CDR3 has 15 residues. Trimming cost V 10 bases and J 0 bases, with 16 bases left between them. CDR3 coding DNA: TGTGCCACCCTTGGTTTCGGGAGCTCCTACAATGAGCAGTTCTTC. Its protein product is CATLGFGSSYNEQFF.